The 19 T cell receptor beta chains below all came from one sample that was sequenced in a study of T cell repertoires in cytomegalovirus infection (dated by TCRdb to between 2019 and 2020). The sample was run on an Illumina HiSeq 1500. Through fastp at Q25 and MiXCR, TCRdb rebuilt clones from the public reads, retaining in-frame beta chains. Under each unique CDR3 protein, matching rows form one entry showing the most common genes and DNA. A total of around 100,000 distinct CDR3 sequences appear in this sample, approximately 16% of them only once. The ten most abundant clones make up 8% of the sample. Sample: PBMCs. These receptors were obtained from a human donor in good health (CMV status not recorded). Some clones in this sample may be carry-over from other donors' samples.

The chain links TRBV20-1 to TRBJ1-2; a possible D gene is TRBD1 (6 bases). Germline lookup yields CDR1 DFQATT and CDR2 SNEGSKA (reference sequence). The CDR3 has 13 residues. V lost 5 bases to trimming and J lost 2 bases, with 12 bases between them. The CDR3 region has the DNA TGCAGTGCTCAGGGTGACAGGAACTATGGCTACACCTTC. Translated: CSAQGDRNYGYTF.

This clonotype was seen a single time. The genes are TRBV5-5 and TRBJ2-7; 8 nucleotides line up with TRBD2. V was clipped by 1 base and J by 3 bases; unmatched bases: 9. The germline CDR1 and CDR2 sequences are SGHKS and YYEKEE (reference sequence). This CDR3 spans 16 amino acids. The CDR3 region is CASSLPLEAGDYEQYF. The CDR3, as DNA: TGTGCCAGCAGCTTGCCTCTTGAAGCGGGGGACTACGAGCAGTACTTC.

The CDR3, as DNA: TGTGCCAGCCACGGGGCCAGCGGGGGAGGGGAGACCCAGTACTTC. Residues: CASHGASGGGETQYF. The chain uses TRBV6-6 and TRBJ2-5; TRBD2 aligns across 8 bases. The germline gives CDR1 MNHNY, CDR2 SVGAGI (reference sequence). CDR3 size: 15 residues. V lost 8 bases, J lost 5 bases, and 13 bases stayed unmatched.

This clonotype was counted only a few times. This chain joins TRBV18 and TRBJ2-3; D not resolved. From germline, CDR1 is KGHSH and CDR2 LQKENI. The CDR3 is 14 residues long. The V end lost 5 bases, the J end lost 0 bases, and 9 bases lay between the germline ends. The CDR3 protein is CASSWVLSTDTQYF. The CDR3, as DNA: TGTGCCAGCTCATGGGTCTTAAGCACAGATACGCAGTATTTT.

With respect to this clonotype: Germline and junction disagree at one end, which may indicate a read error. V and J are TRBV7-2 and TRBJ2-7, with 12 bases that match TRBD1. The CDR3 is made up of 15 amino acids. CDR1 is SGHTA and CDR2 is FQGNSA in the germline V gene. This CDR3 reads CASSLAGTGGEEQYF. In DNA, the CDR3 is TGTGCCAGCAGCCTAGCTGGGACAGGGGGCGAAGAGCAGTACTTC.

The chain is built from TRBV28 and TRBJ2-4; D unclear. The CDR3 has 13 amino acids. The germline CDR1 and CDR2 sequences are MDHEN and SYDVKM. Trimming pared 7 bases from V and 9 bases from J, leaving 16 bases between. The CDR3 DNA is TGTGCCAGCACCTTGGCCGTTTCAAGCATTCAGTACTTC. Its protein product is CASTLAVSSIQYF. Combining the CDR3 with reference TRBV28 and TRBJ2-4 gives the whole variable domain DVKVTQSSRYLVKRTGEKVFLECVQDMDHENMFWYRQDPGLGLRLIYFSYDVKMKEKGDIPEGYSVSREKKERFSLILESASTNQTSMYLCASTLAVSSIQYFGAGTRLSVL.

This clonotype was recorded many times. J is TRBJ1-4 and V is TRBV20-1; D not certain. V lost 0 bases to trimming and J lost 4 bases, with 12 bases between them. The CDR3 is made up of 15 amino acids. Germline loops: CDR1 DFQATT, CDR2 SNEGSKA (reference sequence). CDR3 loop: CSARDQGLLNEKLFF. The CDR3 DNA sequence: TGCAGTGCTAGAGATCAAGGACTCCTTAATGAAAAACTGTTTTTT.

This clonotype was detected ten times or more. V is TRBV6-5 and J is TRBJ2-1; perhaps TRBD2 as D (5 bases). The germline V gene has CDR1 MNHEY and CDR2 SVGAGI. Trimming removed 6 bases at V and 5 bases at J, with 20 bases between. The length of the CDR3 is 16 residues. The CDR3 spells CASRQRVVGNNNEQFF. CDR3 coding DNA: TGTGCCAGCAGGCAGAGGGTTGTAGGGAACAACAATGAGCAGTTCTTC.

This clonotype was counted only a few times. Germline is not matched at one junction end, which may reflect a read error. This chain joins TRBV7-9 and TRBJ1-2; D ambiguous. CDR1 is SEHNR and CDR2 is FQNEAQ in the germline V gene (reference sequence). CDR3 length: 9 amino acids. The CDR3 is CASSPGSYF. The CDR3 DNA follows: TGTGCCAGCAGCCCAGGATCATACTTC.

This clonotype was detected ten times or more. No DNA is shown, since the ends of the CDR3 on it are uncertain; the CDR3 is the one TCRdb lists. The chain links TRBV7-2 to TRBJ1-4; whether TRBD1, the table's D call, matches the DNA was not checked. Germline CDR1 reads SGHTA; CDR2 reads FQGNSA. The CDR3 has 15 amino acids, counting both end residues. CDR3 residues: CASSLFGPGARDSIF.

A remark on this clonotype: The junction shows a germline mismatch at one end, possibly a read error. V and J are TRBV28 and TRBJ1-6; tentative D call: TRBD1 (5 bases). From germline, CDR1 is MDHEN and CDR2 SYDVKM. The CDR3 has 12 amino acids. CDR3 loop: CASSPPHRTADF. The CDR3 region has the DNA TGTGCCAGCAGTCCTCCGCACAGGACCGCTGACTTT.

V gene TRBV6-5 combines with J gene TRBJ2-1; 8 bases agree with TRBD1. Trimming took 2 bases from V and 2 from J; bases not matched to a gene: 8. The length of the CDR3 is 17 residues. Germline assignment: CDR1 MNHEY and CDR2 SVGAGI. The CDR3 protein is CASSYEGPGQAYNEQFF. In DNA form, the CDR3 reads TGTGCCAGCAGTTACGAGGGGCCGGGACAGGCCTACAATGAGCAGTTCTTC.

This clonotype was seen at least ten times. The rearrangement uses TRBV7-2 and TRBJ2-7; no clear D gene. The CDR3 runs to 13 residues. V was cut by 3 bases and J by 4 bases, with 10 bases left in between. The V gene's germline CDR1 is SGHTA and CDR2 FQGNSA. The CDR3 nucleotides read TGTGCCAGCAGCTTGAAGGGATTGTACGAGCAGTACTTC. Residues: CASSLKGLYEQYF.

In nucleotides, the CDR3 is TGCAGTGCTAGGAAGGGAGGGGAGACCCAGTACTTC. This sequence encodes CSARKGGETQYF. The V call is TRBV20-1, the J call TRBJ2-5; TRBD2 aligns across 7 bases. The CDR3 runs to 12 residues. J lost 5 bases, V lost 3 bases, and 3 bases had no gene match. Germline CDR1 is DFQATT and CDR2 is SNEGSKA (reference sequence).

This clonotype was seen a few times. V gene TRBV6-2 or TRBV6-3 combines with J gene TRBJ1-1; perhaps TRBD1 as D (5 bases). CDR1 MNHEY and CDR2 SVGEGT come from the germline V gene. The V end was cut by 5 bases, the J end by 1 base, with 11 bases between. The CDR3 contains 14 residues. CDR3 sequence (DNA): TGTGCCAGCAGTAACCGGGACGGGAACACTGAAGCTTTCTTT. Its protein is CASSNRDGNTEAFF.

The chain has TRBV9 and TRBJ2-3, with D maybe TRBD2 (5 bases). The CDR3 length is 15 residues. The germline V and J ends were trimmed by 1 base and 2 bases, with 11 bases remaining between them. Germline CDR1 SGDLS, CDR2 YYNGEE. The CDR3 bases are TGTGCCAGCAGCGTATACGGGGTGAACACAGATACGCAGTATTTT. It codes for CASSVYGVNTDTQYF.

There are a few counts of this clonotype. The junction departs from germline at one end; a sequencing error may be responsible. The CDR3 sequence is CASSLAWGAGETQYF. DNA for the CDR3: TGTGCTAGCAGCTTAGCGTGGGGGGCCGGAGAGACCCAGTACTTC. The J gene is TRBJ2-5, the V gene TRBV7-6; D tentatively reads TRBD1 or TRBD2 (6 bases each). The CDR3 has 15 residues. Germline CDR1 reads SGHVS; CDR2 reads FNYEAQ.

The chain joins TRBV20-1 to TRBJ2-7; 7 bases are shared with TRBD1. The CDR3 spans 15 residues. V trimming: 0 bases; J trimming: 5 bases; junction bases outside the gene matches: 10. Looked up from germline, CDR1 is DFQATT and CDR2 is SNEGSKA (reference sequence). CDR3 sequence: CSARDAGTVLNEQYF. As DNA, the CDR3 is TGCAGTGCTAGAGATGCCGGGACAGTGCTTAACGAGCAGTACTTC.

In this sample, this clonotype turned up a few times. This chain links TRBV25-1 with TRBJ1-2, with TRBD1 matching over 9 bases. V trimming: 4 bases; J trimming: 6 bases; junction bases outside the gene matches: 9. This CDR3 has 15 amino acids. In germline, CDR1 is MGHDK, CDR2 SYGVNS. CDR3 bases: TGTGCCAGCAGTGCCTCCTGGAGGGACAGGGATGGCTACACCTTC. Translated: CASSASWRDRDGYTF.